The TCR beta chain described here comes from a study of post-analysis software for immune sequencing data. Notes on the study in general: Among 5 or 6 TRBV segments more frequent in patients than controls were TRBV5-6, TRBV5-1 and TRBV20-1.

About this clonotype: Its specificity is not known.

Researchers reported that TCR beta cDNA libraries carried unique molecular identifiers. Via MiXCR, TCRdb re-called the PCR reads, giving one row per CDR3 protein. The sample carries under 200,000 distinct CDR3 sequences, 29% recorded once. Germline V lookup: CDR1 DFQATT, CDR2 SNEGSKA (reference sequence). Trimming took 5 bases from V and 2 from J, leaving 15 bases between them. The CDR3 loop spans 14 amino acids. Sequencing input: blood. This TCR was recovered from a girl aged 2-17 years with multiple sclerosis. This chain connects TRBV20-1 to TRBJ2-5; D perhaps matches TRBD2 (5 bases). The CDR3 region is CSAFLPGSQETQYF. The CDR3 DNA is TGCAGTGCTTTTCTGCCGGGATCACAAGAGACCCAGTACTTC.